This T cell receptor (beta chain) was identified during a study of T cells of healthy individuals. The ends were cut back, 0 bases at V and 2 bases at J, with 10 bases in the middle. Germline V CDR1 and CDR2: LGHDT, YNNKEL (reference sequence). This CDR3 is built from 16 residues. TCRdb redid the calling of the 5' RACE reads with MiXCR, one entry per CDR3 protein. The table records 63,000 or so distinct CDR3 sequences, around 16% of them present only once. This clonotype was detected ten times or more. J is TRBJ1-4 and V is TRBV3-1; no definite D call. The origin of this receptor is a human donor in good health. CDR3 protein: CASSQERTTTNEKLFF. The CDR3 bases are TGTGCCAGCAGCCAAGAACGGACTACTACTAATGAAAAACTGTTTTTT.